The next 20 T cell receptor beta chains were all read from a single sample in a study of identical twins. Each CDR3 protein gets one entry after TCRdb re-called the 5' RACE reads with MiXCR. Among a few hundred thousand distinct CDR3 sequences, roughly 9.5% were seen once, and the ten largest hold roughly 3.2%. These same data were also listed under a study on yellow fever vaccine responses in identical twins.

Specimen: PBMCs. The receptors here all came from a woman between 18 and 30 years old in good health.

This clonotype was observed a few times. The rearrangement uses TRBV7-3 and TRBJ1-6; D might be TRBD1 (6 bases). The germline V gene encodes CDR1 SGHTA and CDR2 FQGTGA. Trimming cost V 2 bases and J 8 bases, with 10 bases left between them. CDR3 length equals 14 residues. CDR3 sequence: CASSLLGGDSPLHF. DNA of the CDR3: TGTGCCAGCAGCTTACTAGGGGGGGATTCACCCCTCCACTTT. Using reference TRBV7-3 and TRBJ1-6 for the parts outside the CDR3, the full variable domain is GAGVSQTPSNKVTEKGKYVELRCDPISGHTALYWYRQSLGQGPEFLIYFQGTGAADDSGLPNDRFFAVRPEGSVSTLKIQRTERGDSAVYLCASSLLGGDSPLHFGNGTRLTVT.

This clonotype has just a few counts. The V gene is TRBV10-3, the J gene TRBJ1-1; the D is unclear. V was shortened by 5 bases and J by 2 bases, with 12 bases between the two germline ends. Germline V gene lookup returns CDR1 ENHRY and CDR2 SYGVKD. There are 14 residues in the CDR3. The CDR3 spells CAISRYTGNTEAFF. CDR3 sequence (DNA): TGTGCCATCAGTAGATACACGGGTAACACTGAAGCTTTCTTT.

The chain links TRBV29-1 to TRBJ1-1, with D possibly being TRBD1 (5 bases). The CDR3 covers 11 residues. CDR1 and CDR2 from the germline V gene are SQVTM and ANQGSEA. CDR3 DNA sequence: TGCTGCTCGACAGTAGGAGTTGAAGCTTTCTTT. This sequence encodes CCSTVGVEAFF.

This clonotype was counted only a few times. V is TRBV4-1 and J is TRBJ1-1; no clear D. The germline V gene encodes CDR1 MGHRA and CDR2 YSYEKL. The CDR3 covers 14 residues. Trimming cost V 1 base and J 7 bases, with 13 bases left between them. CDR3 nucleotides: TGCGCCAGCAGCCAAGTCCGCTCCGACGTTGAAGCTTTCTTT. Its translation is CASSQVRSDVEAFF.

The sample holds a few counts of this clonotype. The V gene is TRBV5-1, the J gene TRBJ2-7; 11 bases align to TRBD1. Germline V gene sequence: CDR1 SGHRS, CDR2 YFSETQ. Trimming took 5 bases from V and 7 from J; bases not matched to a gene: 8. This CDR3 has 14 amino acids. CDR3 protein: CASSFGTGGGEQYF. The CDR3, as DNA: TGCGCCAGCAGTTTCGGGACAGGGGGAGGAGAGCAGTACTTC.

The J gene is TRBJ2-3, the V gene TRBV20-1; 11 positions match TRBD2. V shed 4 bases and J 8 bases; nucleotides not matched to a gene: 11. Germline-derived CDR1 and CDR2 are DFQATT and SNEGSKA (reference sequence). This CDR3 is 15 amino acids long. CDR3: CSATPRLAGLPTQYF. The CDR3 coding sequence is TGCAGTGCTACGCCGCGACTAGCGGGATTACCTACGCAGTATTTT.

In its sample, this clonotype was seen many times. V usage is TRBV5-1 and J usage is TRBJ2-5; D not resolved. Germline assignment: CDR1 SGHRS and CDR2 YFSETQ. CDR3 length: 14 residues. Trimming stripped 3 bases from V and 2 bases from J, with 11 bases between. Here the CDR3 DNA reads TGCGCCAGCAGCTCGGTCCCAGGACAAGAGACCCAGTACTTC. This codes for CASSSVPGQETQYF.

This clonotype has only a few counts. The gene calls are TRBV5-1 and TRBJ2-7; possibly TRBD1 for D (5 bases). This CDR3 contains 11 residues. V was trimmed by 7 bases and J by 8 bases, leaving 13 bases between them. Germline V CDR1 and CDR2: SGHRS, YFSETQ. The CDR3 bases are TGCGCCAGCGAGAGTCAGGGAAAGCAGTACTTC. The encoded protein is CASESQGKQYF.

The chain is built from TRBV12-3 or TRBV12-4 and TRBJ1-6; 8 bases fit TRBD1. V was clipped by 6 bases and J by 8 bases; unmatched bases: 6. The CDR3 extends over 14 amino acids. The CDR3 DNA follows: TGTGCCAGCAGCCGCCGGACAGGGCATTCACCCCTCCACTTT. As protein: CASSRRTGHSPLHF.

The sample holds many counts of this clonotype. The chain couples TRBV29-1 to TRBJ2-1; D uncertain. V lost 0 bases to trimming and J lost 5 bases, with 8 bases between them. The CDR3 loop spans 13 amino acids. Germline V gene lookup returns CDR1 SQVTM and CDR2 ANQGSEA. CDR3 residues: CSVEDRRDNEQFF. CDR3 DNA: TGCAGCGTTGAAGATCGCCGTGACAATGAGCAGTTCTTC.

This clonotype came up a few times. V is TRBV6-1 and J is TRBJ2-7; a possible D gene is TRBD1 (6 bases). Germline V CDR1 and CDR2: MNHNS, SASEGT. The CDR3 runs to 15 residues. V was clipped by 2 bases and J by 6 bases, with 17 bases between them. The CDR3 reads CASSEINTGSGEQYF. The CDR3 DNA sequence: TGTGCCAGCAGTGAAATAAATACAGGGAGCGGCGAGCAGTACTTC.

This rearrangement joins TRBV7-2 to TRBJ2-3; D unclear. CDR1 SGHTA and CDR2 FQGNSA come from the germline V gene. V lost 3 bases and J 4 bases, leaving 11 bases between the germline ends. This CDR3 has 14 amino acids. This chain's CDR3 is CASSLDPRSDTQYF. The DNA of the CDR3 is TGTGCCAGCAGCTTGGACCCTAGGTCAGATACGCAGTATTTT.

This clonotype was seen more than once but under ten times. The chain carries TRBV13 and TRBJ2-3, with D hard to call. Trimming cost V 1 base and J 3 bases, with 14 bases left between them. Germline V gene sequence: CDR1 PRHDT, CDR2 FYEKMQ (reference sequence). This CDR3 is 16 amino acids long. The CDR3 here is CASSLDLGRVTDTQYF. The DNA of the CDR3 is TGTGCCAGCAGCTTAGATCTGGGTCGAGTAACAGATACGCAGTATTTT.

Many counts were recorded for this clonotype. The chain couples TRBV19 to TRBJ1-1; the D is unclear. The V end was cut by 4 bases, the J end by 3 bases, with 15 bases between. CDR3 length: 15 residues. Germline CDR1 and CDR2: LNHDA and SQIVND (reference sequence). The CDR3 spells CASSRRRMIHTEAFF. The CDR3 DNA is TGTGCCAGTAGTAGGAGAAGAATGATCCACACTGAAGCTTTCTTT.

Concerning this clonotype: A junction boundary mismatches the germline segment, possibly from a read error. This chain links TRBV7-7 with TRBJ2-5; D may be TRBD1 (6 bases). CDR1 SSHAT and CDR2 FNYEAQ come from the germline V gene (reference sequence). CDR3 size: 14 residues. In DNA form, the CDR3 reads TGTGCTAGCAGCCTACAGGGTATGCAAGAGACCCAGTACTTC. This translates into CASSLQGMQETQYF.

V and J are TRBV7-9 and TRBJ2-7; D ambiguous. Germline assignment: CDR1 SEHNR and CDR2 FQNEAQ (reference sequence). The CDR3 consists of 14 residues. Trimming stripped 5 bases from V and 2 bases from J, with 13 bases between. The CDR3 DNA is TGTGCCAGCAGCCCTCCCCAGGTTACCTACGAGCAGTACTTC. Translating gives CASSPPQVTYEQYF. The variable domain in full, with the rest retrieved from reference TRBV7-9 and TRBJ2-7, is DTGVSQNPRHKITKRGQNVTFRCDPISEHNRLYWYRQTLGQGPEFLTYFQNEAQLEKSRLLSDRFSAERPKGSFSTLEIQRTEQGDSAMYLCASSPPQVTYEQYFGPGTRLTVT.

There are a few counts of this clonotype. The chain links TRBV29-1 to TRBJ2-1, with TRBD2 matching over 7 bases. Trimming at V came to 7 bases and at J to 6 bases, leaving 12 bases not matched to a gene. There are 14 residues in the CDR3. The germline V gene encodes CDR1 SQVTM and CDR2 ANQGSEA. In DNA, the CDR3 is TGCAGCGCGCCGACGAGCGGGATTTTCAATGAGCAGTTCTTC. Translating it yields CSAPTSGIFNEQFF.

This chain uses TRBV29-1 with TRBJ2-3; D possibly corresponds to TRBD2 (5 bases). V was trimmed by 2 bases and J by 5 bases, leaving 11 bases between them. The CDR3 has 13 amino acids. Germline V gene sequence: CDR1 SQVTM, CDR2 ANQGSEA. The CDR3 loop is CSVESLARDTQYF. In nucleotides, the CDR3 is TGCAGCGTTGAATCCTTAGCGAGAGATACGCAGTATTTT.

The chain has TRBV27 and TRBJ2-7; the match to TRBD2 covers 11 bases. The ends lost 5 bases at V and 0 bases at J; junction bases unmatched: 9. The CDR3 length is 17 residues. CDR1 and CDR2 from the germline V gene are MNHEY and SMNVEV (reference sequence). CDR3 in DNA: TGTGCCAGCAGTCAACTCGGACTAGCGGGCAGCTCCTACGAGCAGTACTTC. Protein: CASSQLGLAGSSYEQYF.

The V call is TRBV18, the J call TRBJ2-2; the D is unclear. Germline assignment: CDR1 KGHSH and CDR2 LQKENI. Trimming pared 0 bases from V and 6 bases from J, leaving 8 bases between. The CDR3 totals 14 residues. CDR3 coding DNA: TGTGCCAGCTCACCACCAGCAGCTCCCGGGGAGCTGTTTTTT. Residues: CASSPPAAPGELFF.